These T cell receptor beta chains were read from a single sample in a study of identical twins. TCRdb called the 5' RACE reads again in MiXCR, with one record for every CDR3 protein. The sample holds roughly 230,000 distinct CDR3 sequences, about 8% seen once. These data also featured in a second study, about yellow fever vaccine responses in identical twins.

Sequencing was performed on CD8+ T cells sorted from blood. The source is a woman between 18 and 29 years old in good health. Each CDR3 is given with its conserved first and last residue. D genes are given only for firm matches. The size entry is marked missing in some rows and otherwise reads once, few, many or a size class.

D,J,V,size,CDR3,DNA
.,TRBJ2-7,TRBV25-1,few,CASTRDIYSYEQYF,TGTGCCAGCACTAGGGACATCTATTCCTACGAGCAGTACTTC
.,TRBJ2-3,TRBV11-2,many,CASSLMVLDTQYF,TGTGCCAGCAGCTTAATGGTCTTGGATACGCAGTATTTT
.,TRBJ2-1,TRBV28,many,CASSPRRPEQFF,TGTGCCAGCAGTCCACGCCGACCTGAGCAGTTCTTC
.,TRBJ1-5,TRBV7-9,few,CASSHENQPQHF,TGTGCCAGCAGCCACGAGAATCAGCCCCAGCATTTT
TRBD2,TRBJ2-1,TRBV4-3,few,CASSQVPGPQREGLNEQFF,TGCGCCAGCAGCCAAGTCCCGGGGCCACAGCGGGAGGGCCTCAATGAGCAGTTCTTC
.,TRBJ2-7,TRBV2,few,CASSGQPYVEQYF,TGTGCCAGCAGCGGACAGCCCTACGTTGAGCAGTACTTC
.,TRBJ1-1,TRBV5-1,.,CASSLEGGMGAFF,TGCGCCAGCAGCCTGGAGGGGGGCATGGGAGCTTTCTTT
TRBD2,TRBJ2-2,TRBV25-1,many,CASSEPFTSGRPGELFF,TGTGCCAGCAGTGAACCCTTTACTAGCGGGAGGCCCGGGGAGCTGTTTTTT
.,TRBJ2-7,TRBV4-3,few,CASSQWTEGGYEQYF,TGCGCCAGCAGCCAATGGACAGAGGGCGGCTACGAGCAGTACTTC
.,TRBJ2-7,TRBV27,few,CASSTVRDSYEQYF,TGTGCCAGCTCAACGGTCCGGGACTCCTACGAGCAGTACTTC
TRBD1,TRBJ1-6,TRBV4-2,.,CASSQTTGTGRISLHF,TGTGCCAGCAGCCAAACAACCGGGACAGGGCGCATTTCCCTCCACTTT
.,TRBJ2-7,TRBV11-2,few,CASSLAAIYEQYF,TGTGCCAGCAGCTTAGCTGCCATCTACGAGCAGTACTTC
.,TRBJ1-2,TRBV10-3,many,CAIKIDQGASYTF,TGTGCCATCAAAATCGACCAGGGCGCGAGCTACACCTTC
.,TRBJ2-7,TRBV14,.,CASSRVSQGGEQYF,TGTGCCAGCAGCCGAGTCTCGCAGGGGGGCGAGCAGTACTTC
.,TRBJ2-2,TRBV2,few,CASMWGQGTGELFF,TGTGCCAGCATGTGGGGGCAAGGGACCGGGGAGCTGTTTTTT
TRBD2,TRBJ2-1,TRBV6-5,many,CASSFLAGGPNNEQFF,TGTGCCAGCAGTTTCCTAGCGGGGGGCCCCAACAATGAGCAGTTCTTC
.,TRBJ1-4,TRBV15,few,CATSRVGDFSEKLFF,TGTGCCACCAGCAGAGTTGGGGATTTCAGTGAAAAACTGTTTTTT
.,TRBJ2-4,TRBV24-1,many,CATSEGPAGENIQYF,TGTGCCACCAGTGAGGGACCCGCCGGGGAAAACATTCAGTACTTC
.,TRBJ2-5,TRBV27,few,CASSLGGPLGTQYF,TGTGCCAGCAGTTTAGGTGGCCCACTTGGGACCCAGTACTTC
.,TRBJ2-5,TRBV7-9,few,CASSPVYQETQYF,TGTGCCAGCAGCCCAGTGTACCAAGAGACCCAGTACTTC
.,TRBJ2-7,TRBV7-2,many,CASSLLAGSYEQYF,TGTGCCAGCAGCTTATTGGCAGGGTCCTACGAGCAGTACTTC
.,TRBJ2-5,TRBV29-1,many,CSVRGPDRETQYF,TGCAGCGTTCGAGGCCCCGACAGAGAGACCCAGTACTTC
.,TRBJ2-1,TRBV7-9,many,CASTAPGGIWQFF,TGTGCCAGCACCGCGCCCGGCGGGATTTGGCAGTTCTTC
TRBD1,TRBJ2-5,TRBV29-1,many,CSVEGQAQETQYF,TGCAGCGTTGAGGGACAGGCGCAAGAGACCCAGTACTTC
TRBD1,TRBJ2-5,TRBV2,few,CASSESHTGEGTQYF,TGTGCCAGCAGTGAATCCCATACAGGGGAAGGGACCCAGTACTTC
.,TRBJ2-7,TRBV29-1,few,CSATRDPYEQYF,TGCAGCGCGACCCGGGACCCCTACGAGCAGTACTTC
TRBD1,TRBJ2-7,TRBV7-8,.,CASSLARGQPMSYEQYF,TGTGCCAGCAGCTTAGCTAGGGGACAGCCCATGAGCTACGAGCAGTACTTC
.,TRBJ2-7,TRBV27,.,CASSLSAAGGYEQYF,TGTGCCAGCAGTTTATCGGCGGCAGGGGGGTACGAGCAGTACTTC
.,TRBJ2-1,TRBV6-2/TRBV6-3,.,CASSWVGGNEQFF,TGTGCCAGCTCTTGGGTTGGGGGCAATGAGCAGTTCTTC
.,TRBJ2-3,TRBV27,.,CASSVLNPSTDTQYF,TGTGCCAGCAGTGTACTGAACCCTAGCACAGATACGCAGTATTTT
TRBD2,TRBJ2-3,TRBV9,.,CASSGGGISTDTQYF,TGTGCCAGCAGTGGGGGGGGGATTAGCACAGATACGCAGTATTTT
.,TRBJ1-2,TRBV5-1,.,CASSLGQGSGLYGYTF,TGCGCCAGCAGCTTGGGGCAGGGATCCGGCCTCTATGGCTACACCTTC
TRBD1,TRBJ1-5,TRBV7-2,.,CASSQIGGRDQPQHF,TGTGCCAGCAGCCAAATAGGGGGCAGGGATCAGCCCCAGCATTTT
TRBD2,TRBJ2-3,TRBV27,few,CASSPGGSAADTQYF,TGTGCCAGCAGCCCCGGCGGGAGCGCAGCAGATACGCAGTATTTT
TRBD1,TRBJ1-6,TRBV2,.,CASSSRTGEANSPLHF,TGTGCCAGCAGCTCAAGAACAGGGGAAGCTAATTCACCCCTCCACTTT
.,TRBJ2-1,TRBV5-1,many,CASSWGGNEQFF,TGCGCCAGCAGCTGGGGAGGCAATGAGCAGTTCTTC
.,TRBJ2-1,TRBV6-1,.,CASSERSAWGEQFF,TGTGCCAGCAGTGAAAGGTCAGCGTGGGGTGAGCAGTTCTTC
TRBD2,TRBJ2-3,TRBV4-2,.,CASSQELAATDTQYF,TGTGCCAGCAGCCAAGAACTAGCGGCAACAGATACGCAGTATTTT
TRBD1,TRBJ2-1,TRBV27,.,CASGTGYNEQFF,TGTGCCAGCGGGACAGGGTACAATGAGCAGTTCTTC
.,TRBJ2-5,TRBV4-3,.,CASSAQGGEETQYF,TGCGCCAGCAGCGCCCAGGGGGGAGAAGAGACCCAGTACTTC
.,TRBJ2-1,TRBV7-3,many,CASSLSLANEQFF,TGTGCCAGCAGCTTATCCCTCGCGAATGAGCAGTTCTTC
.,TRBJ2-1,TRBV27,few,CASSFVVRRNEQFF,TGTGCCAGCAGTTTTGTGGTTAGGAGGAATGAGCAGTTCTTC
.,TRBJ2-7,TRBV7-9,.,CASSFRDTSYEQYF,TGTGCCAGCAGCTTCCGAGACACCTCCTACGAGCAGTACTTC
.,TRBJ2-2,TRBV10-3,few,CAISGGAGKNTGELFF,TGTGCCATCAGTGGGGGTGCGGGAAAAAACACCGGGGAGCTGTTTTTT
TRBD1,TRBJ2-1,TRBV15,.,CATSSRTGGLVNEQFF,TGTGCCACCAGCAGCCGAACAGGGGGCCTCGTCAATGAGCAGTTCTTC
TRBD1,TRBJ1-5,TRBV27,.,CATSAYWTGPYSNQPQHF,TGTGCCACCTCAGCCTACTGGACAGGACCGTATAGCAATCAGCCCCAGCATTTT
TRBD1,TRBJ2-1,TRBV27,few,CASSDRGPFNEQFF,TGTGCCAGCAGCGACAGGGGGCCCTTCAATGAGCAGTTCTTC
.,TRBJ2-7,TRBV27,few,CASSPGTTAYEQYF,TGTGCCAGCAGTCCGGGGACCACCGCCTACGAGCAGTACTTC
.,TRBJ2-5,TRBV20-1,.,CSARDSGSAGQYF,TGCAGTGCTAGAGATTCCGGGTCCGCAGGCCAGTACTTC
.,TRBJ2-3,TRBV10-2,.,CASRKVETSVTDTQYF,TGCGCCAGCAGGAAGGTCGAGACTAGTGTCACAGATACGCAGTATTTT
TRBD1,TRBJ2-7,TRBV4-3,few,CASSQDWGTEKAYEQYF,TGCGCCAGCAGCCAAGATTGGGGGACAGAAAAGGCCTACGAGCAGTACTTC
TRBD2,TRBJ2-7,TRBV4-1,many,CASSQAGTSGNYEQYF,TGCGCCAGCAGCCAAGCGGGAACTAGCGGGAACTACGAGCAGTACTTC
.,TRBJ1-1,TRBV7-9,many,CASSFWREKEAFF,TGTGCCAGCAGCTTCTGGCGGGAAAAGGAAGCTTTCTTT